The 3 T cell receptor beta chains given below trace back to one sample, sequenced in a study of blood T cell repertoires in COVID-19. The protocol was immunoSEQ multiplex PCR, while the TCRdb copy is restricted to in-frame clones and leaves out a portion. The table lists about 190,000 clones, around 79% of them singletons. The sequenced material came from peripheral blood. Receptor source: a woman in her 70s with acute or convalescent COVID-19.

The V gene is TRBV5-1, the J gene TRBJ1-1; D call uncertain. CDR1 SGHRS and CDR2 YFSETQ come from the germline V gene. The CDR3 has 14 residues. With 3 bases removed from V and 1 base from J, the gap between germline ends came to 10 bases. The CDR3 coding sequence is TGCGCCAGCAGCTGGGCCGACCCGAACACTGAAGCTTTCTTT. Its translation is CASSWADPNTEAFF.

V usage is TRBV23-1 and J usage is TRBJ1-2, with 7 nucleotides matching TRBD1. TRBV23-1 falls under the ORF class, with uncertain function. V lost 6 bases to trimming and J lost 3 bases; unmatched junction nucleotides: 13. There are 16 residues in the CDR3. The CDR3 loop is CASSDRVLALDYGYTF. The DNA for the CDR3 is TGCGCCAGCAGCGACAGGGTCCTAGCCCTCGACTATGGCTACACCTTC.

The chain carries TRBV19 and TRBJ2-1; 11 nucleotides agree with TRBD2. The CDR3 is 13 residues long. Germline V gene lookup returns CDR1 LNHDA and CDR2 SQIVND (reference sequence). Trimming removed 3 bases from V and 13 bases from J; junction bases left unmatched: 5. CDR3 sequence reads: CASSMGLAVSQFF. The CDR3 DNA sequence: TGTGCCAGTAGTATGGGACTAGCGGTGAGTCAGTTCTTC.